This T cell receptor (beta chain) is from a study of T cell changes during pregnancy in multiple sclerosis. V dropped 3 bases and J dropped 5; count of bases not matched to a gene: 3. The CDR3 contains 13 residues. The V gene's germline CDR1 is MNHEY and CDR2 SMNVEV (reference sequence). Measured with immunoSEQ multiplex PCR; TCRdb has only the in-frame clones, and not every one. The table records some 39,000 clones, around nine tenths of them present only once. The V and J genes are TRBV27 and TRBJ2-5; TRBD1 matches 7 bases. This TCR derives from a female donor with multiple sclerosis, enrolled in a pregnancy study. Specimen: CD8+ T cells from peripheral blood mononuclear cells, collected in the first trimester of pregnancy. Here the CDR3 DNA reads TGTGCCAGCAGTTTGAGGGGGCTGGAGACCCAGTACTTC. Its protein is CASSLRGLETQYF.